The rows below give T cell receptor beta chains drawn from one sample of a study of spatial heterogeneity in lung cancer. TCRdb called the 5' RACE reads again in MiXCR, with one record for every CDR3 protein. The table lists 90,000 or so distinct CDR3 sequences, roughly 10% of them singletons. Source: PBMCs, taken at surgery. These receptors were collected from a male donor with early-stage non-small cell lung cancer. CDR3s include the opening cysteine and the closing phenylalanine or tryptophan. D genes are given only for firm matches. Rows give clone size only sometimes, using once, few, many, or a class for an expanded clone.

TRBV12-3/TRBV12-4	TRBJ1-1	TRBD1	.	TGTGCCAGCAGTCCAGGGGGGGGCCAGATTGAAGCTTTCTTT	CASSPGGGQIEAFF
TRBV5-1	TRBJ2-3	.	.	TGCGCCAGCAGCTTGGGGGGACGAGTCACAGATACGCAGTATTTT	CASSLGGRVTDTQYF
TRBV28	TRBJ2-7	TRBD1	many	TGTGCCAGCAGTTTGGGCGGACAGGGGGCGCACGAGCAGTACTTC	CASSLGGQGAHEQYF
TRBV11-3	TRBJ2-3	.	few	TGTGCCAGCAGCTTAGAGGGCCTCACAGATACGCAGTATTTT	CASSLEGLTDTQYF
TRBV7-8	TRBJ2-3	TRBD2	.	TGTGCCAGCAGCTGGGGACTAGCGGGTCCGGGAGGCACAGATACGCAGTATTTT	CASSWGLAGPGGTDTQYF
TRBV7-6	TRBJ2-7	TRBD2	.	TGTGCCAGCAGCTCGGGGGGACCGGGACTCGCAACCAACTACGAGCAGTACTTC	CASSSGGPGLATNYEQYF
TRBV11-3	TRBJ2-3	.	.	TGTGCCAGCAGCTTAGGCCGGGAGACCACGCAGTATTTT	CASSLGRETTQYF
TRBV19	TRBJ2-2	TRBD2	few	TGTGCCAGTAGCCGGAGCGGGGGGACCACCGGGGAGCTGTTTTTT	CASSRSGGTTGELFF
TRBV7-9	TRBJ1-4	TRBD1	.	TGTGCCAGCAGGCCTGGACAGGGTCTCGAAAAACTGTTTTTT	CASRPGQGLEKLFF
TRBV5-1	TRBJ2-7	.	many	TGCGCCAGCAGCTTGGTATCGGGATCTTACGAGCAGTACTTC	CASSLVSGSYEQYF
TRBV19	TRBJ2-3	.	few	TGTGCCAGTAGTTCCCGAGGCTCCACAGATACGCAGTATTTT	CASSSRGSTDTQYF
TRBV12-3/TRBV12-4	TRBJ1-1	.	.	TGTGCCAGCAGCCCCCGCGGGGGAAGCACTGAAGCTTTCTTT	CASSPRGGSTEAFF
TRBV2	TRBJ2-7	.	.	TGTGCCAGTAGTGCTGGGGGCTCCTACGAGCAGTACTTC	CASSAGGSYEQYF
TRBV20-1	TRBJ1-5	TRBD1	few	TGCAGTGCTAGAGATTCCGACAGGGGGTCGGGTAGCAATCAGCCCCAGCATTTT	CSARDSDRGSGSNQPQHF
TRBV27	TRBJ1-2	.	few	TGTGCCAGCAGTTTATACAGGGACTATGGCTACACCTTC	CASSLYRDYGYTF
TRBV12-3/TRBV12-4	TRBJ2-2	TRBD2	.	TGTGCCAGCACTCGGACTAGCGGAAACACCGGGGAGCTGTTTTTT	CASTRTSGNTGELFF
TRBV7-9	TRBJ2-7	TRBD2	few	TGTGCCAGCAGCTTGCAGGGAGGGCTCTACGAGCAGTACTTC	CASSLQGGLYEQYF
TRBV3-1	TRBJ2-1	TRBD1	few	TGTGCCAGCAGCCAACTCGGTGTGAGGGGGCTAAGGAATGAGCAGTTCTTC	CASSQLGVRGLRNEQFF
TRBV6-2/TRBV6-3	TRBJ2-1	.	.	TGTGCCAGCAGTGGGGCGACGGGGTCCCACAATGAGCAGTTCTTC	CASSGATGSHNEQFF
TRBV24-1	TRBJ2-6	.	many	TGTGCCACCAGTGATTCGAATCGTCCCTCTGGGGCCAACGTCCTGACTTTC	CATSDSNRPSGANVLTF
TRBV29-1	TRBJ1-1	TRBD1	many	TGCAGCGTTCTTGAGGGGGCGCAGACTGAAGCTTTCTTT	CSVLEGAQTEAFF
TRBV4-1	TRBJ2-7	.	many	TGCGCCAGCAGCCAAGGATTCGTCCGGGGGTTAGAGCAGTACTTC	CASSQGFVRGLEQYF
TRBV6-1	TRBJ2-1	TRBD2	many	TGTGCCAGCAGTGGACTAGCGGGAGGGCCGAGGGATGAGCAGTTCTTC	CASSGLAGGPRDEQFF
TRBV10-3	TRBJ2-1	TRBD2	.	TGTGCCATCAGTGAGTCCAAGCGGGAGAATGAGCAGTTCTTC	CAISESKRENEQFF
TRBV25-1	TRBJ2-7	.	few	TGTGCCAGCAGACCCAACCGACAGGTCTACGAGCAGTACTTC	CASRPNRQVYEQYF
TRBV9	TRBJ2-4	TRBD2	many	TGTGCCAGCAGCCCTTCTGGGACTAGCAGAAACATTCAGTACTTC	CASSPSGTSRNIQYF
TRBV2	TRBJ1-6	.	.	TGTGCCAGCAGTGTCGTTCAGGGATCACCCCTCCACTTT	CASSVVQGSPLHF
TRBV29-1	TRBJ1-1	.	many	TGCAGCGTAATTAGGTCCGGGAACACTGAAGCTTTCTTT	CSVIRSGNTEAFF
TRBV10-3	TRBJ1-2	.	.	TGTGCCATCGGGATCGGGTCCTATTTTTATGGCTACACCTTC	CAIGIGSYFYGYTF
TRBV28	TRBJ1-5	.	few	TGTGCCAGCAGTCCGATCTATGGGAATCAGCCCCAGCATTTT	CASSPIYGNQPQHF
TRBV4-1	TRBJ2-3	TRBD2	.	TGCGCCAGCAGCCCCTCAAGAACTAGCGGGAGGTCCGCAGATACGCAGTATTTT	CASSPSRTSGRSADTQYF
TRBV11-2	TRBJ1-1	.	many	TGTGCCAGCAGCTTAGATTCCCCTTCGAGCTTT	CASSLDSPSSF
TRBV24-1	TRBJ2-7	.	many	TGTGCCACCAGTGATTCGGGCGAGCAGTACTTC	CATSDSGEQYF
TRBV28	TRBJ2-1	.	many	TGTGCCAGCCGGGGGTACAATGAGCAGTTCTTC	CASRGYNEQFF
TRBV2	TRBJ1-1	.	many	TGTGCCAGCAATGGCGGATCCGGGACCATCGGCACTGAAGCTTTCTTT	CASNGGSGTIGTEAFF
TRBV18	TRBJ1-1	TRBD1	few	TGTGCCAGCTCACCACGGACAGGGGATATCACTGAAGCTTTCTTT	CASSPRTGDITEAFF
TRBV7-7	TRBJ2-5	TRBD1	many	TGTGCCAGCAGCAAGGACAGGGCCCAAGAGACCCAGTACTTC	CASSKDRAQETQYF
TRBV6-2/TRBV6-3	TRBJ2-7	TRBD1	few	TGTGCCAGCAGTGGTACCGGGACAGGGACCTACGAGCAGTACTTC	CASSGTGTGTYEQYF
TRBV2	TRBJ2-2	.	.	TGTGCCAGCAGCCTTTTAGGGACGGGGAACACCGGGGAGCTGTTTTTT	CASSLLGTGNTGELFF
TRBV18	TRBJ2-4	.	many	TGTGCCAGCTCACCACCGGGGCAGGCCCTAGCCAAAAACATTCAGTACTTC	CASSPPGQALAKNIQYF
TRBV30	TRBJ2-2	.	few	TGTGCCTGGAGCTATAGGGAGGCCGGGGAGCTGTTTTTT	CAWSYREAGELFF
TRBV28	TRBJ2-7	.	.	TGTGCCAGCGGCAGGTCCCCCCCTTTGGTGCAGTACTTC	CASGRSPPLVQYF
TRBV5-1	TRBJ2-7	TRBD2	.	TGCGCCAGCACTGCCTCCCTTCCCGGGAGGAAGGGCTACGAGCAGTACTTC	CASTASLPGRKGYEQYF
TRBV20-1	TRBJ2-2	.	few	TGCAGTGCTAGAGGAACCGGGGAGCTGTTTTTT	CSARGTGELFF
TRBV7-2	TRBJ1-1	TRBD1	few	TGTGCCAGCAGCGTGACAGGGGAAAACACTGAAGCTTTCTTT	CASSVTGENTEAFF